This TCR beta chain was documented in a study of cytomegalovirus exposure and HLA in healthy donors. Points on this clone: Its antigen is unknown.

This CDR3 is 15 amino acids long. CDR1 and CDR2 (germline): LNHDA, SQIVND (reference sequence). Germline trimming cut 6 bases from V and 3 bases from J; bases unmatched to any gene: 4. General study points: TCR sequences were mostly rare, though some public TCRs occurred in many donors. In vitro, a few CMV-associated chains proved specific for CMV antigens.

Data came from immunoSEQ multiplex PCR; TCRdb stores just in-frame clones and leaves some out. The sample carries about 68,000 clones, 95% to 97% recorded once. This TCR was recovered from a man in his late teens or twenties in good health and CMV-seronegative. The chain carries TRBV19 and TRBJ2-6; 8 bases agree with TRBD1. Sequenced input: PBMCs. The CDR3: CASRTGGGGANVLTF. Written as DNA, the CDR3 is TGTGCCAGTAGAACAGGGGGTGGTGGGGCCAACGTCCTGACTTTC.